This TCR beta chain is from a study of beta chain features in type 1 diabetes. Findings of the study overall: Among patients with Type 1 diabetes, TCRB CDR3s were moderately but significantly shorter in every one of the four CD4+ subsets.

Via CD45RO/CCR7/CD25/CD127/CD95/CD27, cells of the CD4+ naive, central memory, regulatory and stem cell-like memory subsets were sorted. Purity of each sorted population was above 95%. Comments on this clone: The antigen is undetermined.

Isolated RNA was reverse transcribed in full, so expressed TCRB transcripts were sequenced. The protocol was immunoSEQ multiplex PCR, while the TCRdb copy is restricted to in-frame clones and leaves out a portion. The repertoire includes fewer than 250,000 clones, 9% to 10% of them detected once, and 0.03% to 0.04% sits in the top ten. The germline CDR1 and CDR2 sequences are SGDLS and YYNGEE. The germline V and J ends were trimmed by 0 bases and 11 bases, with 11 bases remaining between them. The CDR3 is 12 amino acids. Sample: naive CD4+ T cells from blood. This TCR came from a woman between 18 and 30 years old in good health. The chain links TRBV9 to TRBJ1-1; maybe TRBD1 (5 bases). The CDR3 DNA is TGTGCCAGCAGCGTAGTAGGGACTCGGGCTTTCTTT. Translated: CASSVVGTRAFF.